The source of this TCR beta chain is a study of T-cell memory formation after mild COVID-19. Turning to the study itself: There were largely donor-specific TCR clusters.

Comments on this clonotype: The antigen is not known.

Trimming cost V 0 bases and J 5 bases; bases outside gene matches: 8. Germline loops: CDR1 KGHDR, CDR2 SFDVKD. CDR3 size: 18 residues. 5'RACE primed from the constant segment yielded TCR alpha and TCR beta cDNA libraries bearing sample barcodes and UMIs. TCRdb re-analysed the 5' RACE reads in MiXCR, keeping a single row per CDR3 protein. The sample includes hundreds of thousands of distinct CDR3 sequences, around 20% of them seen just once. Regarding the study as a whole: The authors did not confirm SARS-CoV-2 specificity of second-wave clones peaking day 37. Clones contracting over day 15 to 85 were CD4/CD8 balanced, with later expanders leaning CD4+.

The TCR was taken from an adult woman who had mild COVID-19 (a few samples of this study predate the infection). Cell type and time point are not known. The sample consisted of PBMCs or a T cell subset sorted from them (not recorded which). This chain links TRBV24-1 with TRBJ2-2, with 10 nucleotides matching TRBD2. The CDR3 region is CATSDLQASGSGTGELFF. DNA for the CDR3: TGTGCCACCAGTGATTTGCAAGCTAGCGGGAGTGGAACCGGGGAGCTGTTTTTT.